A single sample is the source of the 22 T cell receptor beta chains below, sequenced in a study of brain T cells in children with intractable seizures. TCRdb's table, derived via immunoSEQ multiplex PCR, lists solely in-frame clones and lacks some. The repertoire has roughly 80,000 clones, 90% to 95% of them found once; the top ten carry around 24%. Sequenced here: peripheral blood, sampled at surgery. The receptors were sampled from a girl aged 2-10 years with Rasmussen encephalitis and intractable seizures.

The V call is TRBV7-9, the J call TRBJ2-2; no clear D. V lost 3 bases and J lost 4, with 9 bases in between. In germline, CDR1 is SEHNR, CDR2 FQNEAQ (reference sequence). The CDR3 extends over 14 amino acids. The CDR3 DNA is TGTGCCAGCAGCTTGGATACCCTCACCGGGGAGCTGTTTTTT. Residues: CASSLDTLTGELFF. The full variable domain, completed using reference TRBV7-9 and TRBJ2-2, is DTGVSQNPRHKITKRGQNVTFRCDPISEHNRLYWYRQTLGQGPEFLTYFQNEAQLEKSRLLSDRFSAERPKGSFSTLEIQRTEQGDSAMYLCASSLDTLTGELFFGEGSRLTVL.

This chain joins TRBV15 and TRBJ1-3; D is unclear. Trimming cost V 0 bases and J 0 bases, with 6 bases left between them. The CDR3 consists of 15 residues. Germline-derived CDR1 and CDR2 are LNHNV and YYDKDF (reference sequence). The CDR3, as DNA: TGTGCCACCAGCAGAGATAAGTTCTCTGGAAACACCATATATTTT. Protein: CATSRDKFSGNTIYF.

CDR3 region: CASSTSRTGGREQFF. As DNA, the CDR3 is TGTGCCAGCAGCACCAGTAGGACAGGGGGCCGTGAGCAGTTCTTC. The rearrangement uses TRBV27 and TRBJ2-1; 11 bases are a match to TRBD1. Germline CDR1 and CDR2: MNHEY and SMNVEV (reference sequence). This CDR3 is 15 amino acids long. The junction had 10 bases not matched to a gene; V was cut back by 6 bases and J by 9 bases.

This chain links TRBV27 with TRBJ2-7; 8 nucleotides agree with TRBD2. The length of the CDR3 is 14 residues. With 3 bases clipped from V and 6 bases from J, the junction kept 7 bases outside the gene matches. Germline V gene data show CDR1 as MNHEY and CDR2 as SMNVEV (reference sequence). CDR3 nucleotides: TGTGCCAGCAGTTTTACGAGACTAGCGAGCGAGCAGTACTTC. Translated, it gives CASSFTRLASEQYF.

V is TRBV2 and J is TRBJ1-1; no clear D. V was pared by 7 bases and J by 3 bases, with 12 bases between. Germline assignment: CDR1 SNHLY and CDR2 FYNNEI. The CDR3 loop spans 13 amino acids. DNA for the CDR3: TGTGCCAGCATGAGGGAGGGCGACACTGAAGCTTTCTTT. This codes for CASMREGDTEAFF.

The CDR3 coding sequence is TGTGCCAGCAGTTTTCTCACAGGGGTCGCTGAAGCTTTCTTT. Amino acid sequence: CASSFLTGVAEAFF. The chain couples TRBV27 to TRBJ1-1; 7 nucleotides align to TRBD1. Germline V gives CDR1 MNHEY, CDR2 SMNVEV (reference sequence). The CDR3 is 14 amino acids. The ends lost 3 bases at V and 6 bases at J; junction bases unmatched: 7.

The chain combines TRBV7-3 with TRBJ1-1; D is ambiguous. CDR1 and CDR2 (germline): SGHTA, FQGTGA. The CDR3 contains 15 residues. V lost 1 base to trimming and J lost 4 bases, with 13 bases between them. Written as DNA, the CDR3 is TGTGCCAGCAGCTTAAGCCCGGCGACTGCCACTGAAGCTTTCTTT. Its protein is CASSLSPATATEAFF.

V is TRBV5-4 and J is TRBJ2-7; D is unclear. Germline loops: CDR1 SGHNT, CDR2 YYREEE (reference sequence). The CDR3 is 15 residues long. The V end lost 1 base, the J end lost 2 bases, and 13 bases lay between the germline ends. CDR3 sequence (DNA): TGTGCCAGCAGCTTGCGAGGTTCCTTCGCCTACGAGCAGTACTTC. Amino acid sequence: CASSLRGSFAYEQYF.

The chain links TRBV7-2 to TRBJ2-3; tentatively, D is TRBD2 (6 bases). Looked up from germline, CDR1 is SGHTA and CDR2 is FQGNSA. The length of the CDR3 is 14 residues. V was cut by 1 base and J by 6 bases, with 11 bases left in between. DNA for the CDR3: TGTGCCAGCAGCTTAGGACTAGGAGGGGATACGCAGTATTTT. Its translation is CASSLGLGGDTQYF.

J is TRBJ1-5 and V is TRBV12-5; D possibly corresponds to TRBD1 (5 bases). Germline values: CDR1 LGHNT, CDR2 FRNRAP. This CDR3 has 15 residues. The germline V and J ends were trimmed by 3 bases and 5 bases, with 14 bases remaining between them. CDR3 region: CASGFDFGGDQPQHF. Written as DNA, the CDR3 is TGTGCTAGTGGTTTTGACTTTGGGGGGGATCAGCCCCAGCATTTT.

V is TRBV5-1 and J is TRBJ1-4; 9 bases are shared with TRBD1. With V trimmed by 5 bases and J by 4 bases, 9 bases remained unmatched. CDR1 is SGHRS and CDR2 is YFSETQ in the germline V gene. The CDR3 sequence is 16 residues long. CDR3 DNA: TGCGCCAGCAGTCCCCGGACAGGGGCGGGTAATGAAAAACTGTTTTTT. Its translation is CASSPRTGAGNEKLFF.

V and J are TRBV30 and TRBJ2-7; D gene uncertain. Germline V gene sequence: CDR1 GTSNPN, CDR2 SVGIG (reference sequence). This CDR3 has 14 residues. The V and J ends lost 1 base and 5 bases respectively, with 15 bases between them. The CDR3 here is CAWSGASLSDEQYF. DNA of the CDR3: TGTGCCTGGAGTGGGGCCAGTTTGAGCGACGAGCAGTACTTC.

This chain joins TRBV5-6 and TRBJ2-1; no clear D gene. The CDR3 has 13 amino acids. Trimming removed 2 bases from V and 5 bases from J, with 8 bases in between. CDR1 is SGHDT, CDR2 YYEEEE, per germline. CDR3 bases: TGTGCCAGCAGCTTTAATCCGGACAATGAGCAGTTCTTC. Its translation: CASSFNPDNEQFF.

The chain recombines TRBV13 with TRBJ2-1; D gene unclear. The CDR3 loop spans 12 amino acids. Germline lookup yields CDR1 PRHDT and CDR2 FYEKMQ (reference sequence). V was pared by 0 bases and J by 12 bases, with 9 bases between. As DNA, the CDR3 is TGTGCCAGCAGCTTAGGCCCAGAGCTGCAGTTCTTC. This translates into CASSLGPELQFF.

This rearrangement joins TRBV6-6 to TRBJ1-2; D remains ambiguous. CDR1 MNHNY and CDR2 SVGAGI come from the germline V gene (reference sequence). This CDR3 contains 14 residues. Deletions cut 0 bases from V and 6 bases from J, with 11 bases between. This CDR3 reads CASSYSAKTDGYTF. CDR3 sequence (DNA): TGTGCCAGCAGTTACTCAGCCAAAACAGATGGCTACACCTTC.

The chain couples TRBV2 to TRBJ2-1, with a possible D match to TRBD1 (7 bases). Germline-derived CDR1 and CDR2 are SNHLY and FYNNEI. V lost 5 bases, J lost 3 bases, and 14 bases lay in between. The CDR3 is 15 amino acids. Written as DNA, the CDR3 is TGTGCCAGCAGTCCGCGGGACAGTGACTACAATGAGCAGTTCTTC. As protein: CASSPRDSDYNEQFF. The full variable domain, its missing parts supplied by reference TRBV2 and TRBJ2-1, is EPEVTQTPSHQVTQMGQEVILRCVPISNHLYFYWYRQILGQKVEFLVSFYNNEISEKSEIFDDQFSVERPDGSNFTLKIRSTKLEDSAMYFCASSPRDSDYNEQFFGPGTRLTVL.

V is TRBV9 and J is TRBJ2-1; 11 bases match TRBD2. CDR3 size: 21 residues. The V and J ends lost 3 bases and 0 bases, in that order; junction bases with no gene match: 17. Germline V CDR1 and CDR2: SGDLS, YYNGEE. This chain's CDR3 is CASSGGPLAGEGPSSYNEQFF. Written as DNA, the CDR3 is TGTGCCAGCAGCGGCGGACCACTAGCGGGAGAGGGACCCAGCTCCTACAATGAGCAGTTCTTC. Together with reference TRBV9 and TRBJ2-1, the CDR3 gives the full variable domain: DSGVTQTPKHLITATGQRVTLRCSPRSGDLSVYWYQQSLDQGLQFLIQYYNGEERAKGNILERFSAQQFPDLHSELNLSSLELGDSALYFCASSGGPLAGEGPSSYNEQFFGPGTRLTVL.

The rearrangement links TRBV5-1 to TRBJ1-2; D may be TRBD1 (5 bases). V was cut by 1 base and J by 3 bases, with 10 bases left in between. This CDR3 is 14 amino acids long. Per the germline V gene, CDR1 is SGHRS and CDR2 is YFSETQ. The DNA for the CDR3 is TGCGCCAGCAGCTTGTTAGGAGGGGACTATGGCTACACCTTC. It is translated as CASSLLGGDYGYTF.

The rearrangement uses TRBV27 and TRBJ1-5, with 8 bases identical to TRBD1. V dropped 3 bases and J dropped 2; count of bases not matched to a gene: 6. The CDR3 consists of 16 residues. Germline CDR1 MNHEY, CDR2 SMNVEV (reference sequence). The CDR3 loop is CASSLRQGRGNQPQHF. DNA for the CDR3: TGTGCCAGCAGTTTGCGACAGGGGAGAGGCAATCAGCCCCAGCATTTT.

The rearrangement uses TRBV2 and TRBJ1-5; possible D gene TRBD1, 6 bases. Germline V lookup: CDR1 SNHLY, CDR2 FYNNEI. This CDR3 has 13 amino acids. Trimming stripped 5 bases from V and 1 base from J, with 6 bases between. CDR3 region: CASSQGSNQPQHF. DNA for the CDR3: TGTGCCAGCAGTCAGGGGAGCAATCAGCCCCAGCATTTT.

The chain uses TRBV7-9 and TRBJ2-7, with D tentatively TRBD1 or TRBD2 (5 bases each). The CDR3 contains 14 residues. V was shortened by 6 bases and J by 0 bases, with 12 bases between the two germline ends. CDR1 and CDR2 (germline): SEHNR, FQNEAQ (reference sequence). The CDR3 reads CASSPGRSSYEQYF. The CDR3 DNA reads as TGTGCCAGCAGTCCGGGACGATCCTCCTACGAGCAGTACTTC.

The count of this clone is one. The chain recombines TRBV29-1 with TRBJ1-6; 7 bases agree with TRBD1. Germline CDR1 and CDR2: SQVTM and ANQGSEA. The ends lost 7 bases at V and 6 bases at J; junction bases unmatched: 9. The CDR3 loop spans 14 amino acids. Here the CDR3 DNA reads TGCAGCGCCACCACCGGACAGGTTAATTCACCCCTCCACTTT. Translating gives CSATTGQVNSPLHF.